This T cell receptor beta chain was retrieved from a study of OX40 agonist ivuxolimab in advanced cancers. The wider study: Patient treatment consisted of intravenous ivuxolimab administration every 2 weeks at 0.01 to 10 mg/kg.

Overall study results and limits: Clones of CD4+ and CD8+ blood T cells grew by week 6 at doses of 0.1 to 3.0 mg/kg. Certain nonresponders additionally had low normalized T-cell clonal expansion.

Comments on this clone: The antigen remains unidentified.

Germline values: CDR1 SGHTA, CDR2 FQGNSA. CDR3 size: 14 residues. The V and J ends lost 3 bases and 4 bases respectively, with 13 bases between them. The repertoire was sequenced with immunoSEQ multiplex PCR; TCRdb's copy has only in-frame clones and lacks some. This table has roughly 6,100 clones, about 80% appearing once. The sequence came from an adult with an advanced solid tumor such as melanoma, head and neck, liver or kidney cancer. The specimen was CD4+ or CD8+ T cells sorted from blood, collected in a trial of the OX40 agonist ivuxolimab. V gene TRBV7-2 combines with J gene TRBJ2-7; TRBD1 might be the D (6 bases). CDR3 sequence reads: CASSLGAALYEQYF. The CDR3 region has the DNA TGTGCCAGCAGCTTGGGGGCGGCTCTTTACGAGCAGTACTTC. Variable domain in full (rest from reference TRBV7-2 and TRBJ2-7): GAGVSQSPSNKVTEKGKDVELRCDPISGHTALYWYRQSLGQGLEFLIYFQGNSAPDKSGLPSDRFSAERTGGSVSTLTIQRTQQEDSAVYLCASSLGAALYEQYFGPGTRLTVT.